This T cell receptor beta chain originates from a study of monozygotic twins with inflammatory bowel disease (dated by TCRdb to between 2018 and 2021). As for the study more broadly: A total of approximately 28 monozygotic twin pairs were included in the full study, comprising nine German pairs (four IBD-concordant, five IBD-discordant) and 19 IBD-discordant Danish pairs. Within discordant pairs, disease-associated traits were sought mainly by comparing IBD patients with their genetically identical healthy co-twins. Each individual had, on average, about 151 000 unique TCRalpha sequences and 181 000 unique TCRbeta sequences available for analysis.

A roughly 2.7 ml peripheral blood sample was drawn into PAXgene tubes per donor and stored at -80°C. Without any T cell sorting, total RNA was extracted from whole blood using the PAXgene blood miRNA kit on an automated QIAcube. Peripheral blood from monozygotic twin pairs, either concordant or discordant for inflammatory bowel disease, underwent deep TCRalpha and TCRbeta repertoire profiling that used unique molecular barcoding. Smoking habits were recorded for all twin pairs, with individuals classified as current, former or never smokers. About this clonotype: The antigen it binds to is not known.

The protocol used for the library was 5' RACE. The input for every TCR library was roughly 4,000 ng of total RNA. cDNA was synthesized with SMARTScribe reverse transcriptase in eight separate reactions per sample. Unique molecular identifiers containing a 6-nucleotide sample barcode were introduced through template switching during cDNA synthesis. Amplification of TCRalpha and TCRbeta cDNA involved two nested PCRs of 16 and 9 cycles, and each PCR was followed by bead purification. Before amplification, the cDNA was treated with uracil DNA-glycosylase and purified using the QIAquick PCR purification kit. In the second PCR, Illumina TruSeq-compatible adapters and sample-specific barcodes were added. Library quality and concentration were assessed using TapeStation and Qubit, and 4.5 to 5.5 ng of each library was pooled. Pooled libraries were sequenced on an Illumina HiSeq2500 single-index Rapid Run with 2 x 100 bp reads and custom sequencing primers. The authors' pipeline ran thus. UMI-based consensus assembly with MiGEC version 1.2.6 was used to correct PCR and sequencing errors. MiXCR version 2.1.1 handled V(D)J alignment, clonotype assembly and CDR3 extraction. Normalisation of gene usage, clonotype sharing and MAIT/NKT TCR abundance was achieved by analysing the top 1000, 10 000 and 20 000 clonotypes per sample. Diversity was computed as the inverse Simpson index with the vegan R package after downsampling to 27 000 UMIs. Paired Mann-Whitney U tests were applied to discordant twin pairs, with Benjamini-Hochberg correction for multiple testing. TCRdb reprocessed the reads, so every CDR3 protein sequence counts as one entry and DNA is not shown. These V and J calls rely on TCRdb rather than the paper's analysis. This sample's table has entries for about 300,000 distinct CDR3 sequences. About 5% of the sample comes from the top ten.

The investigation overall reported the following: Measured by the inverse Simpson index, TCRbeta repertoire diversity was lower in IBD patients than in their healthy co-twins. Concordant and discordant twins showed no difference in repertoire similarity, possibly because of limited statistical power. The analysis was unable to tell apart different T cell subtypes. Background noise and inter-individual variability may have been introduced into the repertoires by the differing immunosuppressive treatments among patients. Fewer clonotypes were shared with other individuals by IBD patients than by healthy twins, most markedly in patients showing signs of disease activity. No single strong signal or clonotype linked to IBD turned up in the results, so the idea that one exists was not supported.

CDR1 is given as SGHRS and CDR2 as YFSETQ, both from the germline V gene. The CDR3 sequence holds 15 residues, the cysteine and phenylalanine included. The coding DNA is unavailable. The sequence was collected from a human donor with ulcerative colitis or Crohn's disease, or a healthy co-twin of an affected twin (not recorded which). The V gene is TRBV5-1 and the J gene is TRBJ2-3; TCRdb indicates TRBD2, and absent DNA this call remains unverified. Sequenced input: blood. This receptor has the CDR3 CASSLSSGITDTQYF.